Described below is a single T cell receptor beta chain sequence and its context. The CDR3 is 15 amino acids. The entry originates in a study of shared clonotypes between healthy human individuals. The assay was immunoSEQ multiplex PCR, and TCRdb's table has in-frame clones only and misses some. In the table there are around 2.5 million clones, roughly 93% of which are singletons. The V call is TRBV12-2, the J call TRBJ1-2; the DNA was not used to check the table's D call, TRBD1. TRBV12-2 is flagged as a pseudogene. Input material: naive CD4+ T cells from PBMCs. Subset in this sample: CD45RA+ positively selected. This TCR was sampled from a man aged 18-30 years in good health. Some clones in this sample may be carry-over from other donors' samples. As DNA, the CDR3 is TGTGCAAGTCGCCGCCGACAGGGGGCTAACTATGGCTACACCTTC. Translating it yields CASRRRQGANYGYTF.